Following are 2 T cell receptor beta chains from one sample sequenced in a study of control samples from healthy donors and cancer patients. The repertoire was sequenced with immunoSEQ multiplex PCR; TCRdb's copy has only in-frame clones and lacks some. This table has some 78,000 clones, around nine tenths appearing once. Specimen: blood. The receptors originated from a woman aged 60-75 years in good health.

The gene calls are TRBV5-4 and TRBJ1-1; possibly TRBD1 for D (6 bases). This CDR3 has 14 residues. CDR1 is SGHNT and CDR2 is YYREEE in the germline V gene (reference sequence). Trimming pared 4 bases from V and 7 bases from J, leaving 17 bases between. The CDR3 bases are TGTGCCAGCAGCCTGGGATGGGGGGCGGGTGAAGCTTTCTTT. Residues: CASSLGWGAGEAFF.

The V call is TRBV4-3, the J call TRBJ2-1, with TRBD2 matching 12 bases. Germline V gene data show CDR1 as LGHNA and CDR2 as YSLEER. This CDR3 region has 16 residues. V shed 0 bases, J shed 12 bases, and the junction held 9 bases outside the gene matches. CDR3 loop: CASSQDPLAGGGGQFF. The CDR3 DNA reads TGCGCCAGCAGCCAAGATCCCCTAGCGGGAGGGGGTGGGCAGTTCTTC.